The 31 T cell receptor beta chains in this list originate from one sample, sequenced in a study of control samples from healthy donors and cancer patients. TCRdb keeps only in-frame clones here, not all; method: immunoSEQ multiplex PCR. The sample has 170,000 or so clones; approximately 95% are singletons. Sequenced material: blood. These receptors were taken from a man younger than 35 in good health.

This sequence joins TRBV5-1 and TRBJ1-3; maybe TRBD1 (6 bases). CDR1 and CDR2 (germline): SGHRS, YFSETQ. The CDR3 extends over 12 amino acids. V dropped 3 bases and J dropped 10 bases, with 11 bases sitting between them. This CDR3 is CASSSAGTTIYF. CDR3 coding DNA: TGCGCCAGCAGCTCCGCAGGGACAACCATATATTTT.

The chain combines TRBV10-2 with TRBJ1-6, with D unclear. Trimming removed 6 bases from V and 10 bases from J, with 13 bases in between. The CDR3 has 13 amino acids. CDR1 WSHSY and CDR2 SAAADI come from the germline V gene. This chain's CDR3 is CASRYGGGSPLHF. As DNA, the CDR3 is TGCGCCAGCAGATATGGTGGAGGGTCACCCCTCCACTTT.

This chain connects TRBV7-8 to TRBJ2-7; no clear D. The CDR3 runs to 15 residues. V shed 1 base and J shed 0 bases, with 10 bases lying between them. Germline CDR1 is SGHVS and CDR2 is FQNEAQ. The chain's CDR3 is CASSLVHGSSYEQYF. CDR3 bases: TGTGCCAGCAGCTTAGTCCACGGCAGCTCCTACGAGCAGTACTTC.

CDR3 protein: CASGLGGPQHF. The CDR3 DNA sequence: TGTGCTAGTGGTCTGGGAGGGCCCCAGCATTTT. The chain links TRBV12-5 to TRBJ1-5; D call uncertain. V was pared by 5 bases and J by 9 bases, with 8 bases between. This CDR3 has 11 amino acids. Germline V gives CDR1 LGHNT, CDR2 FRNRAP.

The CDR3 coding sequence is TGTGCCAGCAGCTTTTTGAGCGCAGCGTACCAAGAGACCCAGTACTTC. Translation gives CASSFLSAAYQETQYF. The V call is TRBV5-6, the J call TRBJ2-5; no reliable D call. V was clipped by 2 bases and J by 0 bases, with 14 bases between them. The germline V gene has CDR1 SGHDT and CDR2 YYEEEE. This CDR3 has 16 residues.

The chain has TRBV6-2 or TRBV6-3 and TRBJ2-5; the D gene is possibly TRBD2 (5 bases). There are 14 residues in the CDR3. Germline V gene sequence: CDR1 MNHEY, CDR2 SVGEGT. With 5 bases removed from V and 7 bases from J, the gap between germline ends came to 17 bases. The CDR3 loop is CASSRDELLGTQYF. The CDR3 DNA is TGTGCCAGCAGTCGGGATGAGTTATTGGGGACCCAGTACTTC.

V gene TRBV3-1 (or the pseudogene TRBV3-2) combines with J gene TRBJ2-7; 10 positions match TRBD2. The junction had 5 bases not matched to a gene; V was cut back by 5 bases and J by 1 base. Germline V CDR1 and CDR2: LGHDT, YNNKEL (reference sequence). This CDR3 has 15 residues. The CDR3 sequence is CASSKGTSVSYEQYF. CDR3 nucleotide sequence: TGTGCCAGCAGCAAAGGGACTAGCGTATCCTACGAGCAGTACTTC.

The chain couples TRBV5-1 to TRBJ1-1, with D tentatively TRBD1 (5 bases). V lost 4 bases to trimming and J lost 0 bases, with 10 bases between them. CDR3 length: 14 residues. Per the germline V gene, CDR1 is SGHRS and CDR2 is YFSETQ. The CDR3 spells CASSADSMNTEAFF. CDR3 DNA: TGCGCCAGCAGCGCCGACAGTATGAACACTGAAGCTTTCTTT.

The chain links TRBV28 to TRBJ2-7; D may be TRBD2 (6 bases). Per the germline V gene, CDR1 is MDHEN and CDR2 is SYDVKM. V shed 5 bases and J shed 2 bases, with 19 bases lying between them. The CDR3 sequence is 16 residues long. The DNA of the CDR3 is TGTGCCAGCAGTCCAAGGGGTAGCGGACAAACCTACGAGCAGTACTTC. This encodes CASSPRGSGQTYEQYF. The full variable domain, rest sourced from reference TRBV28 and TRBJ2-7, is DVKVTQSSRYLVKRTGEKVFLECVQDMDHENMFWYRQDPGLGLRLIYFSYDVKMKEKGDIPEGYSVSREKKERFSLILESASTNQTSMYLCASSPRGSGQTYEQYFGPGTRLTVT.

CDR3 bases: TGTGCCAGCAGGCAGGGGAGGCGGATTTTCCAAGAGACCCAGTACTTC. Its translation is CASRQGRRIFQETQYF. V usage is TRBV6-4 and J usage is TRBJ2-5, with D tentatively TRBD1 or TRBD2 (6 bases each). The CDR3 consists of 16 residues. In germline, CDR1 is MRHNA, CDR2 SNTAGT. The V gene lost 6 bases and the J gene lost 1 base, with 18 bases spanning the gap.

This chain connects TRBV6-4 to TRBJ2-5, with TRBD1 matching 7 bases. The CDR3 runs 16 residues. With V trimmed by 6 bases and J by 1 base, 11 bases remained unmatched. Germline CDR1 reads MRHNA; CDR2 reads SNTAGT. The CDR3 DNA sequence: TGTGCCAGCAGAACCCTCTTTGAGGGGGCCCAAGAGACCCAGTACTTC. This translates into CASRTLFEGAQETQYF.

The chain couples TRBV28 to TRBJ1-6; 9 positions agree with TRBD1. This CDR3 region has 14 residues. With 11 bases clipped from V and 6 bases from J, the junction kept 8 bases outside the gene matches. The germline V gene has CDR1 MDHEN and CDR2 SYDVKM. CDR3 nucleotides: TGTGCCGCCTTGACAGGGGGAAGTAATTCACCCCTCCACTTT. Translated, it gives CAALTGGSNSPLHF.

The J gene is TRBJ1-1, the V gene TRBV6-1, with 9 bases lining up with TRBD1. The CDR3 runs to 19 residues. Germline V gene sequence: CDR1 MNHNS, CDR2 SASEGT. Unmatched junction bases numbered 15, after V lost 4 bases and J lost 0 bases. The CDR3 DNA reads TGTGCCAGCAGTGGGACCAACCTTAACAGGGGGCCCATGAACACTGAAGCTTTCTTT. Protein: CASSGTNLNRGPMNTEAFF.

The chain carries TRBV6-6 and TRBJ2-1; 10 nucleotides match TRBD2. J gave up 3 bases and V 5 bases, and 1 base lay outside the gene matches. The CDR3 sequence is 14 residues long. The germline gives CDR1 MNHNY, CDR2 SVGAGI (reference sequence). The CDR3 DNA is TGTGCCAGCAGTCCTAGCGGGGGCTACAATGAGCAGTTCTTC. Amino acids: CASSPSGGYNEQFF.

The chain recombines TRBV13 with TRBJ1-5; tentative D call: TRBD1 (5 bases). Germline CDR1 is PRHDT and CDR2 is FYEKMQ (reference sequence). This CDR3 has 14 residues. Deletions cut 0 bases from V and 4 bases from J, with 7 bases between. The CDR3 region has the DNA TGTGCCAGCAGCTTAGGCCAGGGAAATCAGCCCCAGCATTTT. Amino acid sequence: CASSLGQGNQPQHF.

The chain recombines TRBV5-1 with TRBJ2-3; 7 bases fit TRBD2. Germline V CDR1 and CDR2: SGHRS, YFSETQ. The CDR3 sequence is 13 residues long. The V and J ends lost 7 bases and 5 bases, in that order; junction bases with no gene match: 7. The CDR3 DNA reads as TGCGCCAGCCAAACGGGGGGTGGAGATACGCAGTATTTT. Protein sequence: CASQTGGGDTQYF.

This clone is a singleton in its sample. This chain uses TRBV19 with TRBJ1-1; tentatively, D is TRBD1 (5 bases). Germline CDR1 LNHDA, CDR2 SQIVND (reference sequence). Trimming cost V 5 bases and J 4 bases, with 11 bases left between them. This CDR3 contains 13 residues. As DNA, the CDR3 is TGTGCCAGTAGTGGGCAGGGATCCACTGAAGCTTTCTTT. This encodes CASSGQGSTEAFF.

This chain joins TRBV7-3 and TRBJ2-3; tentative D call: TRBD2 (5 bases). The CDR3 extends over 18 amino acids. V lost 5 bases and J 0 bases, leaving 21 bases between the germline ends. Germline V gene sequence: CDR1 SGHTA, CDR2 FQGTGA. This CDR3 is CASSRIMGSDPSTDTQYF. The CDR3 DNA reads as TGTGCCAGCAGCCGTATAATGGGTAGCGACCCTAGCACAGATACGCAGTATTTT.

This chain links TRBV6-5 with TRBJ1-2; a possible D gene is TRBD1 (6 bases). The CDR3 spans 13 residues. Trimming took 2 bases from V and 8 from J, leaving 12 bases between them. Germline lookup yields CDR1 MNHEY and CDR2 SVGAGI. The CDR3 bases are TGTGCCAGCAGTTACGTGGGGGGCGAAGGCTACACCTTC. Protein product: CASSYVGGEGYTF.

The rearrangement uses TRBV6-5 and TRBJ1-6; D remains ambiguous. V was shortened by 7 bases and J by 4 bases, with 14 bases between the two germline ends. The CDR3 extends over 15 amino acids. Germline values: CDR1 MNHEY, CDR2 SVGAGI. The CDR3 DNA is TGTGCCAGCATCGGCGACCGACGGTATAATTCACCCCTCCACTTT. It specifies CASIGDRRYNSPLHF.

This chain links TRBV24-1 with TRBJ2-2; D may be TRBD1 (6 bases). Germline loops: CDR1 KGHDR, CDR2 SFDVKD. V lost 3 bases, J lost 6 bases, and 16 bases lay in between. The CDR3 is 16 residues long. CDR3 amino acids: CATSDPQGNMAGELFF. The CDR3 nucleotides are TGTGCCACCAGTGATCCACAGGGAAATATGGCCGGGGAGCTGTTTTTT.

The genes are TRBV30 and TRBJ2-7; 8 bases are a match to TRBD1. The V and J ends lost 5 bases and 6 bases, in that order; junction bases with no gene match: 15. The CDR3 loop spans 15 amino acids. The germline CDR1 and CDR2 sequences are GTSNPN and SVGIG (reference sequence). The CDR3 DNA follows: TGTGCCTGGTTGAGGGCCGGGACAGGAACTGGCGAGCAGTACTTC. Translation: CAWLRAGTGTGEQYF.

As concerns this clone: Other DNA sequences in this sample translate to the same CDR3. DNA of the CDR3: TGTGCCAGCAGCTTAGGTGGGGGGATCGAGCAGTACTTC. Translation: CASSLGGGIEQYF. This rearrangement joins TRBV7-3 to TRBJ2-7; tentatively, D is TRBD2 (6 bases). The CDR3 is made up of 13 amino acids. V shed 2 bases and J shed 6 bases, with 11 bases lying between them. Germline V lookup: CDR1 SGHTA, CDR2 FQGTGA.

The chain combines TRBV28 with TRBJ2-6; tentative D call: TRBD1 (5 bases). Per the germline V gene, CDR1 is MDHEN and CDR2 is SYDVKM. V lost 4 bases and J lost 12, with 22 bases in between. CDR3 length equals 16 residues. The CDR3 DNA reads as TGTGCCAGCAGTTCCCCTACAGACAGTTCCCTACGCGTCCTGACTTTC. It yields the protein CASSSPTDSSLRVLTF.

V and J are TRBV30 and TRBJ2-7, with TRBD1 identical over 7 bases. V lost 4 bases and J lost 6; bases outside the gene matches: 9. The CDR3 spans 13 residues. Germline values: CDR1 GTSNPN, CDR2 SVGIG (reference sequence). The DNA of the CDR3 is TGTGCCTGGAACCCGGGACAGACCTCCGAGCAGTACTTC. Translating gives CAWNPGQTSEQYF.

Points on this clone: One end of the junction does not line up with germline, which may come from a read error. Other nucleotide sequences from this sample produce the same CDR3. The chain combines TRBV5-1 with TRBJ2-7; a possible D gene is TRBD2 (5 bases). This CDR3 comprises 13 residues. CDR1 SGHRS and CDR2 YFSETQ come from the germline V gene. CDR3 protein: CASSVGVSYEQYF. CDR3 DNA: TGCGCCAGCAGCGTGGGAGTTTCCTACGAGCAGTACTTT.

The CDR3 DNA follows: TGTGCCAGCAGCAAAGTGTGGACCCTTGGCGCGGCTTTCTTT. It translates to CASSKVWTLGAAFF. The chain links TRBV21-1 to TRBJ1-1. TRBV21-1 is flagged as a pseudogene. The CDR3 has 14 amino acids.

The chain combines TRBV6-6 with TRBJ2-7; 11 positions match TRBD1. The CDR3 runs to 14 residues. With 4 bases clipped from V and 6 bases from J, the junction kept 5 bases outside the gene matches. Germline V gives CDR1 MNHNY, CDR2 SVGAGI (reference sequence). CDR3 region: CASSLGDRGGEQYF. The CDR3 nucleotides read TGTGCCAGCAGTTTAGGGGACAGGGGGGGCGAGCAGTACTTC.

V is TRBV27 and J is TRBJ1-6; perhaps TRBD1 as D (6 bases). The CDR3 runs 16 residues. Germline values: CDR1 MNHEY, CDR2 SMNVEV (reference sequence). The V and J ends lost 0 bases and 8 bases respectively, with 14 bases between them. The CDR3 coding sequence is TGTGCCAGCAGTTTATCAGGGGGGGCTCAAGATTCACCCCTCCACTTT. This encodes CASSLSGGAQDSPLHF.

This sequence joins TRBV11-2 and TRBJ2-5; unclear D gene. V lost 5 bases and J 5 bases, leaving 6 bases between the germline ends. The CDR3 spans 11 residues. Germline assignment: CDR1 SGHAT and CDR2 FQNNGV. The DNA for the CDR3 is TGTGCCAGCAGCCCACAGGAGACCCAGTACTTC. As protein: CASSPQETQYF.

This chain connects TRBV6-5 to TRBJ1-2; the D is unclear. Trimming shortened V by 4 bases and J by 7 bases, and 13 bases separated the two germline ends. Germline V gene lookup returns CDR1 MNHEY and CDR2 SVGAGI. CDR3 length equals 13 residues. The CDR3 sequence: CASSFPGSIGYTF. As DNA, the CDR3 is TGTGCCAGCAGTTTTCCGGGATCAATTGGCTACACCTTC.